Below, one T cell receptor (beta chain) is given with its context. The antigen is undetermined. This CDR3 is built from 15 residues. V was cut by 0 bases and J by 0 bases, with 6 bases left in between. CDR1 and CDR2 from the germline V gene are MGHRA and YSYEKL. This record comes from a study of cytomegalovirus exposure and HLA in healthy donors. Study-level results: At a 0.05 false discovery rate, a later analysis found around 17,000 TCR beta sequences to be associated with HLA alleles. A prior analysis recorded that most TCR beta V segments were productive about 87% or about 30% of the time. Near-uniform donor sequencing depth was presumed by presence/absence analyses. CMV serostatus was the only immune exposure information that was available.

Primers included in the PCR were 60 Vbeta and 13 Jbeta primers. The repertoire was sequenced with immunoSEQ multiplex PCR; TCRdb's copy has only in-frame clones and lacks some. There are 55,000 to 80,000 clones in the sample; roughly 80% occur only once, and approximately 22% lies in the top ten. V and J are TRBV4-1 and TRBJ1-5; D is unclear. The sequenced sample was PBMCs. The TCR comes from a woman aged 40-49 years in good health and CMV-seropositive. This chain's CDR3 is CASSQEYTSNQPQHF. The CDR3 coding sequence is TGCGCCAGCAGCCAAGAGTACACTAGCAATCAGCCCCAGCATTTT.